These T cell receptor beta chains were read from a single sample in a study of blood T cell repertoires in COVID-19. Here immunoSEQ multiplex PCR was the method, and the copy in TCRdb shows in-frame clones only, minus some. This sample has 310,000 or so clones, with around nine tenths found just once. The sample taken for sequencing was PBMCs or T cells enriched from blood (not recorded which). The receptor set was obtained from a woman between 40 and 50 years old who had recovered from COVID-19. Both conserved end residues are part of each CDR3. The D gene is left open where the match is weak. The listing skips clone size in some rows; elsewhere it reads once, few, many or a size class.

j_call d_call clone_size v_call cdr3_aa cdr3_nt
TRBJ1-2 . . TRBV9 CASSVTQQGDIQGYTF TGTGCCAGCAGCGTAACCCAGCAGGGCGATATCCAGGGCTACACCTTC
TRBJ2-2 TRBD1 . TRBV28 CASRPYRRTGGTGELFF TGTGCCAGCAGACCGTATCGTAGGACAGGGGGGACCGGGGAGCTGTTTTTT
TRBJ2-5 TRBD2 once TRBV2 CASRTGGARETQYF TGTGCCAGCAGGACGGGGGGGGCGCGTGAGACCCAGTACTTC
TRBJ2-5 . . TRBV10-3 CAISTTPQETQYF TGTGCGATCAGCACCACACCTCAAGAGACCCAGTACTTC
TRBJ2-5 TRBD1 once TRBV27 CASSPGTAKETQYF TGTGCCAGCAGTCCCGGGACAGCAAAAGAGACCCAGTACTTC
TRBJ2-1 TRBD1 . TRBV4-2 CASSQARTGEYNEQFF TGTGCCAGCAGCCAAGCGAGGACAGGGGAGTATAATGAGCAGTTCTTC
TRBJ2-7 . . TRBV10-3 CAISASKGGEQYF TGTGCCATCAGTGCCTCAAAAGGGGGCGAGCAGTACTTC
TRBJ2-7 TRBD1 . TRBV20-1 CSATRQGWRYF TGCAGTGCTACGAGACAGGGCTGGAGGTACTTC
TRBJ1-6 . . TRBV4-3 CASSQVQQGHSPLHF TGCGCCAGCAGCCAAGTGCAACAGGGTCATTCACCCCTCCACTTT
TRBJ2-3 . . TRBV3-1/TRBV3-2 CATGTRGSRDTQYF TGTGCCACCGGGACGAGGGGGAGTCGGGATACGCAGTATTTT
TRBJ1-2 . . TRBV19 CASSIPRTGSGYGYTF TGTGCCAGTAGTATACCCAGAACAGGGTCAGGATATGGCTACACCTTC
TRBJ1-4 . few TRBV5-4 CASSPDKNEKLFF TGTGCCAGCAGCCCGGACAAGAATGAAAAACTGTTTTTT
TRBJ1-3 . . TRBV18 CASSPQDTRNTIYF TGTGCCAGCTCACCACAGGACACAAGAAACACCATATATTTT
TRBJ2-1 TRBD1 once TRBV6-5 CASRKQGAIYNEQFF TGTGCCAGCAGAAAACAGGGGGCTATTTACAATGAGCAGTTCTTC
TRBJ2-5 TRBD1 . TRBV5-4 CASSQDRVGVTQYF TGTGCCAGCAGCCAGGACAGGGTCGGGGTGACCCAGTACTTC
TRBJ2-2 . . TRBV7-2 CASSLPGTGELFF TGTGCCAGCAGCTTACCAGGCACCGGGGAGCTGTTTTTT